This T cell receptor (beta chain) was sequenced in a study of vaccination and CD4 T cells after COVID-19. Trimming removed 5 bases at V and 4 bases at J, with 14 bases between. Germline-derived CDR1 and CDR2 are LNHDA and SQIVND (reference sequence). The CDR3 totals 14 residues. TCRdb recomputed calls from the PCR reads with MiXCR, one row per CDR3 protein. Here the sample spans roughly 31,000 distinct CDR3 sequences, approximately 49% being singletons. The time point here: late sampling 161 to 241 days after vaccination in a few convalescent patients. The input for sequencing was CD4+ T cells from blood, taken about 7 months after SARS-CoV-2 vaccination. This chain uses TRBV19 with TRBJ1-2; TRBD1 might be the D (5 bases). This receptor was taken from a human donor who had recovered from COVID-19. The CDR3 loop reads CASSQRDRTYGYTF. The CDR3 DNA reads as TGTGCCAGTAGTCAAAGGGACCGCACCTATGGCTACACCTTC.